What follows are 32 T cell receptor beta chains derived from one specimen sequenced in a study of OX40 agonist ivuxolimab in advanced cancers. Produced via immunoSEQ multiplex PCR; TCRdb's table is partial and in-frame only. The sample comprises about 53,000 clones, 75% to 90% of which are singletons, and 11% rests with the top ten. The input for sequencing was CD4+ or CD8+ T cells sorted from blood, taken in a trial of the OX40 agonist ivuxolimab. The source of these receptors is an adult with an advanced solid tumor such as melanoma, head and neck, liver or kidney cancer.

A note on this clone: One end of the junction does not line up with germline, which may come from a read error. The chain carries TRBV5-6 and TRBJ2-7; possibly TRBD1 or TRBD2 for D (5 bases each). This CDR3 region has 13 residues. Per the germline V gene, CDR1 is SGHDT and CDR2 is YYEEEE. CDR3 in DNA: TGTGCCAGCAGCCCCTCCAGCCACGGGACGCTCGACTTC. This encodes CASSPSSHGTLDF.

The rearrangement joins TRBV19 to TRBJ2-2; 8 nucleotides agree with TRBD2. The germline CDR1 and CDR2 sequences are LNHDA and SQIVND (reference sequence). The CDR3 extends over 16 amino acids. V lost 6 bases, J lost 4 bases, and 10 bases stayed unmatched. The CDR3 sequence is CASRDSGDHFTGELFF. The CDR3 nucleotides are TGTGCCAGTAGGGATAGCGGGGATCATTTCACCGGGGAGCTGTTTTTT.

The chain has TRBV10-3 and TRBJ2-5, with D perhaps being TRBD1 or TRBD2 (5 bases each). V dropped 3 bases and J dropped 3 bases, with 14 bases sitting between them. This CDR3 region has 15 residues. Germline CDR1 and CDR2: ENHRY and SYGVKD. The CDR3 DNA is TGTGCCATCAGTGATAACAACGGGGCTAAAGAGACCCAGTACTTC. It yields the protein CAISDNNGAKETQYF.

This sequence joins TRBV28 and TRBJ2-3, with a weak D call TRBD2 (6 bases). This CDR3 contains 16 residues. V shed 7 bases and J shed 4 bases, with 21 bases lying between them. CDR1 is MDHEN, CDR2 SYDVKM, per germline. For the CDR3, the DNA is TGTGCCAGCACTCCCTTAAGGGCGGGGCCGCCAGATACGCAGTATTTT. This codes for CASTPLRAGPPDTQYF.

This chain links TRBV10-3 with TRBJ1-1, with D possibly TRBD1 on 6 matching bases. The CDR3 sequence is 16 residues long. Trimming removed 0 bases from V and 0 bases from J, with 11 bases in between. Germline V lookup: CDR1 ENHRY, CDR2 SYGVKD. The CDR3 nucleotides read TGTGCCATCAGTGAGTCTAGGGGGTACATGAACACTGAAGCTTTCTTT. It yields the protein CAISESRGYMNTEAFF.

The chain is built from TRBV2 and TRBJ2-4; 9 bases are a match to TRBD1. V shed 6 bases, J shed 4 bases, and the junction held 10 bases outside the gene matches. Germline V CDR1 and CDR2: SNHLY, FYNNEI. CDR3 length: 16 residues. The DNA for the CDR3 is TGTGCCAGCAGGCGCGATAGGACAGGGGAAAAAAACATTCAGTACTTC. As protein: CASRRDRTGEKNIQYF. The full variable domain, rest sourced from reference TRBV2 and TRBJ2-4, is EPEVTQTPSHQVTQMGQEVILRCVPISNHLYFYWYRQILGQKVEFLVSFYNNEISEKSEIFDDQFSVERPDGSNFTLKIRSTKLEDSAMYFCASRRDRTGEKNIQYFGAGTRLSVL.

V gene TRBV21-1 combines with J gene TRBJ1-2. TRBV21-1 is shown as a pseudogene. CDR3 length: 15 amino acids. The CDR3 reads CASSKVWDPARGYTF. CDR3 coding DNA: TGTGCCAGCAGCAAAGTCTGGGACCCGGCTCGTGGCTACACCTTC.

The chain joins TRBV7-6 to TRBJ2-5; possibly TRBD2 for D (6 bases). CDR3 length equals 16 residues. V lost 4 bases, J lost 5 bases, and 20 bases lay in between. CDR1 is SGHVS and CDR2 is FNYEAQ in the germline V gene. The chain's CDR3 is CASSSQVSGGGETQYF. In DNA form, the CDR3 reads TGTGCCAGCAGCTCCCAAGTAAGCGGAGGAGGGGAGACCCAGTACTTC.

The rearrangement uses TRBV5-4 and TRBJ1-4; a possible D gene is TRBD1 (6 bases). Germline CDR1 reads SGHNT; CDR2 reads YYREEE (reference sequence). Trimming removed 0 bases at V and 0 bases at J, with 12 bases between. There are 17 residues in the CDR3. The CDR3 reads CASSLGGQYSTNEKLFF. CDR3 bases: TGTGCCAGCAGCTTGGGCGGACAGTACTCAACTAATGAAAAACTGTTTTTT.

This chain's CDR3 is CASSSDADGYTF. CDR3 DNA sequence: TGTGCCAGCAGCTCGGACGCAGATGGCTACACCTTC. The V call is TRBV11-1, the J call TRBJ1-2; no definite D call. The CDR3 loop spans 12 amino acids. V was clipped by 4 bases and J by 6 bases, with 9 bases between them. The germline V gene has CDR1 SGHAT and CDR2 FQDESV (reference sequence).

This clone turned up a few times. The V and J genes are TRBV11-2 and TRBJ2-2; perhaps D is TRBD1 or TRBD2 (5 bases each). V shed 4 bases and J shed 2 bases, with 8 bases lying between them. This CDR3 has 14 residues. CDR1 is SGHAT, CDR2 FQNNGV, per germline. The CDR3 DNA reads TGTGCCAGCAGCTCGGGACGAAACACCGGGGAGCTGTTTTTT. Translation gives CASSSGRNTGELFF.

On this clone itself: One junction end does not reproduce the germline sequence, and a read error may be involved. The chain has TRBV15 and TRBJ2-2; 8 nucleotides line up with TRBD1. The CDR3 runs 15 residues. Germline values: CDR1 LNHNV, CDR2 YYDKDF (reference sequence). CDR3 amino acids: CATNRGQDNTGEPFF. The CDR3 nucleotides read TGTGCCACCAACCGGGGACAGGATAACACCGGGGAGCCGTTTTTT.

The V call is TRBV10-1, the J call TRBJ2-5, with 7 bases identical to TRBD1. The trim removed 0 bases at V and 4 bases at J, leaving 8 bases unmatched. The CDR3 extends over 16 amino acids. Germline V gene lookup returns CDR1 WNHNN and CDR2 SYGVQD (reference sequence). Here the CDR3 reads CASSESRQGWRETQYF. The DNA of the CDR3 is TGCGCCAGCAGTGAGTCCAGACAGGGTTGGAGAGAGACCCAGTACTTC.

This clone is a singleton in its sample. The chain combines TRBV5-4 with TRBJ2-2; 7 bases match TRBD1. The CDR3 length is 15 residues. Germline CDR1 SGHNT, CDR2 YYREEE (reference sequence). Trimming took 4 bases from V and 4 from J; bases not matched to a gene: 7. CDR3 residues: CASSPKGDSTGELFF. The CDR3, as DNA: TGTGCCAGCAGCCCGAAGGGGGACAGCACCGGGGAGCTGTTTTTT.

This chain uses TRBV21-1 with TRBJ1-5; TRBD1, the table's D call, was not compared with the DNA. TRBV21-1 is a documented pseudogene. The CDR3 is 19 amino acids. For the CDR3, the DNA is TGTGCCAGCAGCAAAGTTGAGAGCGGACAGGGGGCAGGCAATCAGCCCCAGCATTTT. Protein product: CASSKVESGQGAGNQPQHF.

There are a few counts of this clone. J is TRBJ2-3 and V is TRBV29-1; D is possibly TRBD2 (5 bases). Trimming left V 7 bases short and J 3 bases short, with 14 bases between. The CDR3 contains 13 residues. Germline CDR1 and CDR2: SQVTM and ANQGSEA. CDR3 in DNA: TGCAGCGCTGCTGGGGTAGCGACAGATACGCAGTATTTT. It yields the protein CSAAGVATDTQYF.

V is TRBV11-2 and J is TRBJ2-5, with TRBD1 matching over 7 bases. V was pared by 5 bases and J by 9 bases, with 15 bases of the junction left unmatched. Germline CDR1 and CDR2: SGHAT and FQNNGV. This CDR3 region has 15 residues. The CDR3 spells CASSPRGQDLGSQYF. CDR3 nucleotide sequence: TGTGCCAGCAGCCCCCGAGGACAGGACCTCGGGTCCCAGTACTTC. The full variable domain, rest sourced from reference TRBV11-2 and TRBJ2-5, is EAGVAQSPRYKIIEKRQSVAFWCNPISGHATLYWYQQILGQGPKLLIQFQNNGVVDDSQLPKDRFSAERLKGVDSTLKIQPAKLEDSAVYLCASSPRGQDLGSQYFGPGTRLLVL.

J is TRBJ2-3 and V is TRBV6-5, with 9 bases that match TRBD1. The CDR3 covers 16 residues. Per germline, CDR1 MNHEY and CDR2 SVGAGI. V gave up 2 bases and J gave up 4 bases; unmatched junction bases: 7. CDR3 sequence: CASSYEGQGFPDTQYF. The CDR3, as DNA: TGTGCCAGCAGTTACGAGGGACAGGGCTTCCCAGATACGCAGTATTTT.

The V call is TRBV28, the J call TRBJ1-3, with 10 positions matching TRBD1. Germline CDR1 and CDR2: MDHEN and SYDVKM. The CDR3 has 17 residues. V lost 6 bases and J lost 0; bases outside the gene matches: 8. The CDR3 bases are TGTGCCAGCAGAGGACAGGGGGATTCGGACTCTGGAAACACCATATATTTT. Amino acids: CASRGQGDSDSGNTIYF.

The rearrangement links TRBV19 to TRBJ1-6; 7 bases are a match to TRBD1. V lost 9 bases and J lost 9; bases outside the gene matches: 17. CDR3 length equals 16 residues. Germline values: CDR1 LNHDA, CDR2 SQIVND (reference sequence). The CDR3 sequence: CASADLTGTVFSPLHF. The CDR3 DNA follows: TGTGCCAGCGCTGACCTAACCGGGACAGTGTTTTCACCCCTCCACTTT.

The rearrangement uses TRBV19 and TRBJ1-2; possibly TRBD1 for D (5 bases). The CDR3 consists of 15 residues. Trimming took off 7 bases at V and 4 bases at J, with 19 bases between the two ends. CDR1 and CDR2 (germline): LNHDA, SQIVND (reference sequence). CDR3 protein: CASMGTEESFYGYTF. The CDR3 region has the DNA TGTGCCAGTATGGGGACCGAGGAGAGTTTCTATGGCTACACCTTC.

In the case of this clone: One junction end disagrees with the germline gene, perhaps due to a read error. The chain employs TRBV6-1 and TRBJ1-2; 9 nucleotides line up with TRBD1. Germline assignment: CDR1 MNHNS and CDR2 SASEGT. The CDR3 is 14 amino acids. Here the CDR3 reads CASRQADRGGDNVF. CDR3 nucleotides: TGTGCCAGCAGACAAGCCGACAGGGGGGGCGATAATGTCTTC.

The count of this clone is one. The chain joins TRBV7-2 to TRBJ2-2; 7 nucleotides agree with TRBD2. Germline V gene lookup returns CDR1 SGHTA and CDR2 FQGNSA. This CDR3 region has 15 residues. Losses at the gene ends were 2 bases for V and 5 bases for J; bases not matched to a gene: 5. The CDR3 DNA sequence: TGTGCCAGCAGCTTAACGGTGGGGGGGACCGGGGAGCTGTTTTTT. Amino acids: CASSLTVGGTGELFF.

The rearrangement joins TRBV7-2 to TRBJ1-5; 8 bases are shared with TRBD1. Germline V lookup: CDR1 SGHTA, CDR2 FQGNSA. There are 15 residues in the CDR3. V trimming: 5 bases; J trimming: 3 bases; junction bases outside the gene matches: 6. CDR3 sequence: CASSPDRGNNQPQHF. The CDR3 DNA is TGTGCCAGCAGCCCCGACAGGGGAAACAATCAGCCCCAGCATTTT.

In DNA form, the CDR3 reads TGTGCCAGCAGCTTAGGAGCGGGGGGTTCCGCAGATACGCAGTATTTT. It encodes CASSLGAGGSADTQYF. This chain links TRBV7-3 with TRBJ2-3; TRBD2 agrees at 9 bases. The CDR3 sequence is 16 residues long. Germline lookup yields CDR1 SGHTA and CDR2 FQGTGA. Trimming removed 2 bases from V and 4 bases from J; junction bases left unmatched: 7.

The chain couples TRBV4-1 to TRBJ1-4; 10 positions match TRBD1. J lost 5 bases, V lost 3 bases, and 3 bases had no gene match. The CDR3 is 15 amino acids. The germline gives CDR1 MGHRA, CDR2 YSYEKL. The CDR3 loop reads CASSHPGQGNEKLFF. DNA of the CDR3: TGCGCCAGCAGCCATCCGGGACAGGGGAATGAAAAACTGTTTTTT.

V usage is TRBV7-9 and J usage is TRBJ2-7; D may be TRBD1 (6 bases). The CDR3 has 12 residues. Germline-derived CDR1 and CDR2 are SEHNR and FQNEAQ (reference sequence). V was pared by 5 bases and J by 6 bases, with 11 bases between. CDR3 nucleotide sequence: TGTGCCAGCAGCCCCCGGGACACCGAGCAGTACTTC. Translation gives CASSPRDTEQYF.

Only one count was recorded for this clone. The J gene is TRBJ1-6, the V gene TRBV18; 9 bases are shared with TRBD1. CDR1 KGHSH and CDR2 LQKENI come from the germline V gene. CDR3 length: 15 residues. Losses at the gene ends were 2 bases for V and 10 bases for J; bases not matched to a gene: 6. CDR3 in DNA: TGTGCCAGCTCACCAGGACAGGGGCAGGGGTCACCCCTCCACTTT. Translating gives CASSPGQGQGSPLHF.

CDR3 residues: CAWSRESSYNEQFF. As DNA, the CDR3 is TGTGCCTGGAGTCGGGAGAGCTCCTACAATGAGCAGTTCTTC. The chain combines TRBV30 with TRBJ2-1; D possibly corresponds to TRBD2 (6 bases). This CDR3 is 14 amino acids long. The germline V gene has CDR1 GTSNPN and CDR2 SVGIG (reference sequence). Trimming cost V 2 bases and J 0 bases, with 8 bases left between them.

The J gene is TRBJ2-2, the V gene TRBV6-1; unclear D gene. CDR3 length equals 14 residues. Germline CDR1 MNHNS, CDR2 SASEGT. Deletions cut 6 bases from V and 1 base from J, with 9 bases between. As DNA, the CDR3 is TGTGCCAGCAGACTTCAACAGAACACCGGGGAGCTGTTTTTT. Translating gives CASRLQQNTGELFF.

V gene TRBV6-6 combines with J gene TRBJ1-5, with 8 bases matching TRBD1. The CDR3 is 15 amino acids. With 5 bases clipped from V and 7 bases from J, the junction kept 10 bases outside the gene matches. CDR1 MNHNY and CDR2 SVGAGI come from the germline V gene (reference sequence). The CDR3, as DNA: TGTGCCAGCAGTCCCACCCAGGGGGCTTGGCAGCCCCAGCATTTT. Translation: CASSPTQGAWQPQHF.

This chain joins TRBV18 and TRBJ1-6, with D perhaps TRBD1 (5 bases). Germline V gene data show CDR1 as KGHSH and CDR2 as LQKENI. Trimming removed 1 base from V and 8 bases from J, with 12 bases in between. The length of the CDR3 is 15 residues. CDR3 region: CASSPLQGADSPLHF. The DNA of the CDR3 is TGTGCCAGCTCACCACTCCAGGGCGCGGATTCACCCCTCCACTTT.